Presented here are 25 T cell receptor beta chains from one specimen sequenced in a study of blood T cell repertoires in COVID-19. Repertoires were generated with immunoSEQ multiplex PCR, while TCRdb's copy carries only in-frame clones and drops some. The sample shows over 150,000 clones, under 90% of them seen only once. The sequencing input was peripheral blood. Source of these receptors: a human donor in a cohort sampled during active COVID-19.

The V and J genes are TRBV6-4 and TRBJ1-2; 11 bases align to TRBD1. Germline V gene data show CDR1 as MRHNA and CDR2 as SNTAGT. V lost 5 bases to trimming and J lost 8 bases; unmatched junction nucleotides: 7. The CDR3 covers 14 residues. CDR3 coding DNA: TGTGCCAGCAGTCCGACACGGACAGGGGGCGGCTACACCTTC. Translation gives CASSPTRTGGGYTF.

The chain joins TRBV18 to TRBJ1-4, with D perhaps matching TRBD1 (6 bases). The CDR3 is made up of 19 amino acids. Trimming shortened V by 6 bases and J by 0 bases, and 23 bases separated the two germline ends. Germline CDR1 and CDR2: KGHSH and LQKENI. This CDR3 reads CASSPEGGYVLATNEKLFF. Written as DNA, the CDR3 is TGTGCCAGCTCCCCAGAGGGGGGGTACGTGCTCGCAACTAATGAAAAACTGTTTTTT.

This chain joins TRBV29-1 and TRBJ2-1; 11 bases line up with TRBD2. V trimming: 7 bases; J trimming: 5 bases; junction bases outside the gene matches: 7. The CDR3 has 14 residues. Germline V CDR1 and CDR2: SQVTM, ANQGSEA. The CDR3, as DNA: TGCAGCGCTTCGACTAGCGGGGTCAACAATGAGCAGTTCTTC. It specifies CSASTSGVNNEQFF.

The rearrangement joins TRBV3-1 (or the pseudogene TRBV3-2) to TRBJ2-7; 9 positions agree with TRBD1. The CDR3 is 14 residues long. V shed 4 bases, J shed 4 bases, and the junction held 5 bases outside the gene matches. The germline V gene encodes CDR1 LGHDT and CDR2 YNNKEL (reference sequence). In nucleotides, the CDR3 is TGTGCCAGCAGCCCCGCGGGGACAGGGTACGAGCAGTACTTC. Its protein product is CASSPAGTGYEQYF.

This rearrangement joins TRBV9 to TRBJ1-2; a possible D gene is TRBD1 (6 bases). The CDR3 contains 16 residues. Trimming stripped 4 bases from V and 0 bases from J, with 16 bases between. Per the germline V gene, CDR1 is SGDLS and CDR2 is YYNGEE. DNA of the CDR3: TGTGCCAGCAGCCCCCCCGGGAAGGGGGCTAACTATGGCTACACCTTC. Translated: CASSPPGKGANYGYTF.

The rearrangement uses TRBV7-9 and TRBJ1-4; TRBD1 matches 11 bases. The CDR3 totals 15 residues. V trimming: 5 bases; J trimming: 5 bases; junction bases outside the gene matches: 4. Per germline, CDR1 SEHNR and CDR2 FQNEAQ (reference sequence). CDR3 sequence reads: CASSTGTGGNEKLFF. The CDR3 bases are TGTGCCAGCAGCACCGGGACAGGGGGAAATGAAAAACTGTTTTTT.

The chain joins TRBV20-1 to TRBJ2-5; 8 nucleotides line up with TRBD2. CDR3 size: 14 residues. The germline CDR1 and CDR2 sequences are DFQATT and SNEGSKA (reference sequence). Trimming removed 3 bases from V and 4 bases from J; junction bases left unmatched: 7. This chain's CDR3 is CSASDPAGAETQYF. Written as DNA, the CDR3 is TGCAGTGCTAGTGATCCAGCGGGGGCAGAGACCCAGTACTTC.

This chain uses TRBV5-6 with TRBJ2-5; TRBD1 aligns across 9 bases. The V gene's germline CDR1 is SGHDT and CDR2 YYEEEE. The CDR3 spans 17 residues. The ends lost 4 bases at V and 2 bases at J; junction bases unmatched: 12. The CDR3 is CASSQYRDRVVQETQYF. The CDR3 nucleotides are TGTGCCAGCAGCCAATACCGGGACAGGGTGGTTCAAGAGACCCAGTACTTC.

This clone showed up just a few times. The CDR3 DNA reads TGTGCCAGCAGATCGGGACTATCAGATGAGCAGTTCTTC. Translation: CASRSGLSDEQFF. The chain has TRBV9 and TRBJ2-1; 7 bases agree with TRBD2. This CDR3 region has 13 residues. CDR1 SGDLS and CDR2 YYNGEE come from the germline V gene. The trim removed 5 bases at V and 8 bases at J, leaving 7 bases unmatched. Complete variable domain (other parts from reference TRBV9 and TRBJ2-1): DSGVTQTPKHLITATGQRVTLRCSPRSGDLSVYWYQQSLDQGLQFLIQYYNGEERAKGNILERFSAQQFPDLHSELNLSSLELGDSALYFCASRSGLSDEQFFGPGTRLTVL.

This clone was counted a single time. The J gene is TRBJ2-3, the V gene TRBV2, with 7 nucleotides matching TRBD2. Losses at the gene ends were 6 bases for V and 6 bases for J; bases not matched to a gene: 9. The CDR3 length is 14 residues. The germline V gene has CDR1 SNHLY and CDR2 FYNNEI. The CDR3 spells CASSLRRGGDTQYF. CDR3 bases: TGTGCCAGCAGCCTCCGTCGGGGAGGGGATACGCAGTATTTT.

This chain connects TRBV10-3 to TRBJ1-4; tentatively, D is TRBD1 (6 bases). V was trimmed by 6 bases and J by 5 bases, leaving 10 bases between them. Germline V gives CDR1 ENHRY, CDR2 SYGVKD. This CDR3 is built from 13 residues. CDR3 loop: CAISRQANEKLFF. CDR3 coding DNA: TGTGCCATCAGCAGACAGGCAAATGAAAAACTGTTTTTT.

This chain links TRBV5-1 with TRBJ1-5, with 7 bases identical to TRBD1. CDR1 and CDR2 from the germline V gene are SGHRS and YFSETQ. This CDR3 region has 15 residues. J was trimmed by 2 bases and V by 2 bases; bases with no gene match: 4. The DNA for the CDR3 is TGCGCCAGCAGCTTTACAGGGGATGGCAATCAGCCCCAGCATTTT. Its protein is CASSFTGDGNQPQHF. Complete variable domain (other parts from reference TRBV5-1 and TRBJ1-5): KAGVTQTPRYLIKTRGQQVTLSCSPISGHRSVSWYQQTPGQGLQFLFEYFSETQRNKGNFPGRFSGRQFSNSRSEMNVSTLELGDSALYLCASSFTGDGNQPQHFGDGTRLSIL.

This chain uses TRBV7-8 with TRBJ2-1; D is perhaps TRBD2 (7 bases). The CDR3 length is 13 residues. V lost 3 bases to trimming and J lost 5 bases, with 8 bases between them. CDR1 is SGHVS, CDR2 FQNEAQ, per germline. The CDR3 spells CASSLGGHNEQFF. CDR3 sequence (DNA): TGTGCCAGCAGCTTGGGGGGGCACAATGAGCAGTTCTTC.

The chain uses TRBV11-2 and TRBJ1-2; D remains unclear. Germline V lookup: CDR1 SGHAT, CDR2 FQNNGV. Trimming removed 1 base from V and 2 bases from J, with 11 bases in between. CDR3 length equals 15 residues. The CDR3 is CASSLAHGPNYGYTF. In DNA form, the CDR3 reads TGTGCCAGCAGCTTAGCCCATGGGCCCAACTATGGCTACACCTTC.

This CDR3 reads CASSQDQREAEGYTF. CDR3 sequence (DNA): TGTGCCAGCAGCCAAGATCAAAGGGAGGCGGAGGGCTACACCTTC. V usage is TRBV4-2 and J usage is TRBJ1-2; unclear D gene. Trimming removed 0 bases at V and 8 bases at J, with 16 bases between. The CDR3 consists of 15 residues. Per germline, CDR1 LGHNA and CDR2 YNFKEQ.

The V and J genes are TRBV10-3 and TRBJ1-1; D is unresolved. Trimming took 4 bases from V and 4 from J, leaving 10 bases between them. CDR1 ENHRY and CDR2 SYGVKD come from the germline V gene. The CDR3 is 13 amino acids. CDR3 nucleotides: TGTGCCATCAGTGGCCCGGGAGGCACTGAAGCTTTCTTT. The encoded protein is CAISGPGGTEAFF.

The chain joins TRBV5-1 to TRBJ1-1, with 7 bases fitting TRBD1. This CDR3 has 12 residues. From germline, CDR1 is SGHRS and CDR2 YFSETQ. With 3 bases clipped from V and 6 bases from J, the junction kept 2 bases outside the gene matches. CDR3 DNA sequence: TGCGCCAGCAGCTGGGGGACAGCTGAAGCTTTCTTT. As protein: CASSWGTAEAFF.

The rearrangement uses TRBV5-5 and TRBJ2-7; 7 bases match TRBD1. CDR3 length: 13 amino acids. The ends lost 5 bases at V and 2 bases at J; junction bases unmatched: 4. The germline V gene encodes CDR1 SGHKS and CDR2 YYEKEE (reference sequence). The CDR3 coding sequence is TGTGCCAGCAGTGGGGACAGACCCTACGAGCAGTACTTC. Translating gives CASSGDRPYEQYF.

The gene calls are TRBV30 and TRBJ1-4; D is unclear. Germline CDR1 and CDR2: GTSNPN and SVGIG (reference sequence). Trimming took 2 bases from V and 5 from J, leaving 6 bases between them. The CDR3 runs 12 residues. The CDR3 DNA is TGTGCCTGGAGTATCCGGAATGAAAAACTGTTTTTT. The encoded protein is CAWSIRNEKLFF.

The chain uses TRBV5-1 and TRBJ1-1; perhaps TRBD1 as D (5 bases). The CDR3 covers 14 residues. Trimming took 4 bases from V and 5 from J, leaving 15 bases between them. CDR1 SGHRS and CDR2 YFSETQ come from the germline V gene. The CDR3 is CASSQSVQGTEAFF. The CDR3 bases are TGCGCCAGCAGCCAAAGTGTCCAGGGTACTGAAGCTTTCTTT.

The chain combines TRBV6-5 with TRBJ2-3; D possibly corresponds to TRBD2 (7 bases). Germline V CDR1 and CDR2: MNHEY, SVGAGI. The CDR3 consists of 13 residues. V gave up 9 bases and J gave up 3 bases, with 13 bases separating them. The CDR3: CASTGTNTDTQYF. The CDR3 DNA is TGTGCCAGTACAGGGACTAATACAGATACGCAGTATTTT.

This chain joins TRBV6-5 and TRBJ1-4; maybe TRBD1 (5 bases). Germline CDR1 is MNHEY and CDR2 is SVGAGI. This CDR3 is built from 15 residues. Trimming took off 5 bases at V and 4 bases at J, with 14 bases between the two ends. CDR3: CASSRPGRGNEKLFF. In nucleotides, the CDR3 is TGTGCCAGCAGTCGCCCCGGGAGGGGTAATGAAAAACTGTTTTTT.

The chain joins TRBV10-2 to TRBJ1-4; 7 bases match TRBD1. J lost 7 bases, V lost 7 bases, and 12 bases had no gene match. Germline V CDR1 and CDR2: WSHSY, SAAADI. The length of the CDR3 is 15 residues. CDR3 nucleotide sequence: TGCGCCAGCAATCTGAAAGGGGGCCTCGGTGAAAAACTGTTTTTT. This codes for CASNLKGGLGEKLFF.

V and J are TRBV29-1 and TRBJ1-1; 9 bases are shared with TRBD1. The CDR3 has 16 residues. With V trimmed by 6 bases and J by 5 bases, 16 bases remained unmatched. Germline V CDR1 and CDR2: SQVTM, ANQGSEA. The CDR3 region is CSVLRGATGGLTEAFF. CDR3 DNA sequence: TGCAGCGTGCTCCGGGGGGCCACAGGGGGCCTAACTGAAGCTTTCTTT.

The rearrangement uses TRBV15 and TRBJ2-7, with 7 bases identical to TRBD2. V was pared by 0 bases and J by 2 bases, with 10 bases of the junction left unmatched. From germline, CDR1 is LNHNV and CDR2 YYDKDF (reference sequence). The CDR3 contains 17 residues. This CDR3 reads CATSREPRAGTTYEQYF. The CDR3 nucleotides read TGTGCCACCAGCAGAGAACCTCGCGCGGGGACTACCTACGAGCAGTACTTC.